This T cell receptor beta chain appears in the sequencing data of a study of T cells after yellow fever vaccination. Template switching by 5'RACE produced TCR cDNA, adding a universal primer site and UMIs. TCRdb called the 5' RACE reads again in MiXCR, with one record for every CDR3 protein. The repertoire has about 300,000 distinct CDR3 sequences, roughly 6.8% of them found once; the top ten carry roughly a sixth. This clonotype was seen repeatedly, ten times or more. Its antigen is not known. Regarding the study as a whole: Detected again after the booster were most primary-vaccination clones, at 96% CD4 and about 89% CD8.

This receptor was identified in a man aged 18 to 35 who received the YFV17D yellow fever vaccine. Sequencing was performed on PBMCs, taken roughly seven weeks after the first yellow fever vaccination.

CDR3 DNA: TGTGCCAGCAGCCCTAACTCTGGAAACACCATATATTTT. This codes for CASSPNSGNTIYF. This chain connects TRBV7-9 to TRBJ1-3; D remains ambiguous. CDR3 length equals 13 residues. The germline CDR1 and CDR2 sequences are SEHNR and FQNEAQ (reference sequence). V was shortened by 5 bases and J by 0 bases, with 5 bases between the two germline ends.